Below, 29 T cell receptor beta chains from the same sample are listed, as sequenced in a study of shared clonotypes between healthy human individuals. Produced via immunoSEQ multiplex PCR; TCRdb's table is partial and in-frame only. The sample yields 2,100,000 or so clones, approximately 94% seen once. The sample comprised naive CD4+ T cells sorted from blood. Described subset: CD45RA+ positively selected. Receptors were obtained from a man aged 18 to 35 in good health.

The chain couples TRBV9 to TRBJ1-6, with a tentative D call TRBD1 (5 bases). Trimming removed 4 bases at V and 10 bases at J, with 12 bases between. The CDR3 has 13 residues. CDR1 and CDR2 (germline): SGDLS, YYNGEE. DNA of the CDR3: TGTGCCAGCAGCCAACAGGTACGATCACCCCTCCACTTT. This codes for CASSQQVRSPLHF.

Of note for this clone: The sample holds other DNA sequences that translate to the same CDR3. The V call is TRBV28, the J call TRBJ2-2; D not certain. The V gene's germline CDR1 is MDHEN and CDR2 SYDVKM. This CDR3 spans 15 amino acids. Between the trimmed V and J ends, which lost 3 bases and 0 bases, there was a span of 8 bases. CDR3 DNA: TGTGCCAGCAGTTTCAGCAGGCCGAACACCGGGGAGCTGTTTTTT. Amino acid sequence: CASSFSRPNTGELFF.

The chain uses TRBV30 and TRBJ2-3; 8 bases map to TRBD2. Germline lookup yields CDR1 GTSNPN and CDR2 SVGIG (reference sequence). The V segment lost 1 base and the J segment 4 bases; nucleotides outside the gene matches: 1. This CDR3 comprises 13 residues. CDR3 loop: CAWSDGGADTQYF. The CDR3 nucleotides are TGTGCCTGGAGTGACGGGGGGGCAGATACGCAGTATTTT.

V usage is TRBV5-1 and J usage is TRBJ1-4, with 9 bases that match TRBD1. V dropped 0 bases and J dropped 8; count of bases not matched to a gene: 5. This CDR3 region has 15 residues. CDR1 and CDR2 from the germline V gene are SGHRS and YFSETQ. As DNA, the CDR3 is TGCGCCAGCAGCTTGGGGGACAGGGAGGAGGAAAAACTGTTTTTT. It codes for CASSLGDREEEKLFF. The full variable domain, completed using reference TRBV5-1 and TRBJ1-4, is KAGVTQTPRYLIKTRGQQVTLSCSPISGHRSVSWYQQTPGQGLQFLFEYFSETQRNKGNFPGRFSGRQFSNSRSEMNVSTLELGDSALYLCASSLGDREEEKLFFGSGTQLSVL.

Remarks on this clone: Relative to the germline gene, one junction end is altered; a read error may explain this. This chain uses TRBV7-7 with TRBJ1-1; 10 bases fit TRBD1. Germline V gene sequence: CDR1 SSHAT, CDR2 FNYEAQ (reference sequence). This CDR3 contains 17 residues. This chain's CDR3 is CASSLARKKTGGREAFF. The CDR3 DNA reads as TGTGCTAGCAGCTTAGCACGGAAGAAGACAGGGGGCCGAGAAGCTTTCTTT. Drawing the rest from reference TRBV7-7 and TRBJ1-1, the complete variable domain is GAGVSQSPRYKVTKRGQDVTLRCDPISSHATLYWYQQALGQGPEFLTYFNYEAQPDKSGLPSDRFSAERPEGSISTLTIQRTEQRDSAMYRCASSLARKKTGGREAFFGQGTRLTVV.

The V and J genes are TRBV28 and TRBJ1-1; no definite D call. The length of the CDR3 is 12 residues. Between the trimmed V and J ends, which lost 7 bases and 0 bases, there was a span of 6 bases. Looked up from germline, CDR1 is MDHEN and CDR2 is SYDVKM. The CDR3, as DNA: TGTGCCAGCATAACCGTGAACACTGAAGCTTTCTTT. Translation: CASITVNTEAFF.

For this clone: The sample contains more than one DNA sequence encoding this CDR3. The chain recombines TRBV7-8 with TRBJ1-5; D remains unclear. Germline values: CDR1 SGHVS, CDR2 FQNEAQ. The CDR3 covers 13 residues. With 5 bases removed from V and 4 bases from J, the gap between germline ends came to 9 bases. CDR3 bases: TGTGCCAGCAGCCTGGACGGGAATCAGCCCCAGCATTTT. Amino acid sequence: CASSLDGNQPQHF.

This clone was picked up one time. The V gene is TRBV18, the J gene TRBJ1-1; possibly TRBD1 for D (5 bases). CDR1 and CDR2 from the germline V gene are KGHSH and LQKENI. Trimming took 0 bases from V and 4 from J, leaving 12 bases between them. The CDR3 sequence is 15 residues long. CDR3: CASSPPMGGGTEAFF. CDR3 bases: TGTGCCAGCTCACCACCGATGGGGGGAGGCACTGAAGCTTTCTTT.

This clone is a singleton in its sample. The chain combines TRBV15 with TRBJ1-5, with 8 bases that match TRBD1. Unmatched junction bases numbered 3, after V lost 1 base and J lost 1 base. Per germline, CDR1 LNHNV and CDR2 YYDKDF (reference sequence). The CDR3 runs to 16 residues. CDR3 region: CATSRGQGASNQPQHF. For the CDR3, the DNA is TGTGCCACCAGCAGAGGCCAGGGGGCGAGCAATCAGCCCCAGCATTTT. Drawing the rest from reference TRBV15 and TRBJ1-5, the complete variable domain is DAMVIQNPRYQVTQFGKPVTLSCSQTLNHNVMYWYQQKSSQAPKLLFHYYDKDFNNEADTPDNFQSRRPNTSFCFLDIRSPGLGDTAMYLCATSRGQGASNQPQHFGDGTRLSIL.

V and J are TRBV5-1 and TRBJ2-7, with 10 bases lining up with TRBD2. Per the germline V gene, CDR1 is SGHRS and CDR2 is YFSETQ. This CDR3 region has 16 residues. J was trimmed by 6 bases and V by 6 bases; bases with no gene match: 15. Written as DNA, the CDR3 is TGCGCCAGCAAGCTTGGTGTAAGCGGGGGGGCTGGCGAGCAGTACTTC. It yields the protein CASKLGVSGGAGEQYF.

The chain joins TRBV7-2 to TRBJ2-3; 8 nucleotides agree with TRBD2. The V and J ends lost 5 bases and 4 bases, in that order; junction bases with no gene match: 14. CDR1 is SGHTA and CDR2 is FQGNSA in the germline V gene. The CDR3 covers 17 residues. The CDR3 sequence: CASSPPRGRTPADTQYF. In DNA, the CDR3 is TGTGCCAGCAGCCCCCCTCGCGGGAGGACCCCAGCAGATACGCAGTATTTT.

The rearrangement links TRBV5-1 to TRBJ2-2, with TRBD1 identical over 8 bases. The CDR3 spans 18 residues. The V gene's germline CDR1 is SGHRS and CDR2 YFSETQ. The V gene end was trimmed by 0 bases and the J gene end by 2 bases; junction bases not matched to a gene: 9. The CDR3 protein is CASSLDPQGAPNTGELFF. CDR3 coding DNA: TGCGCCAGCAGCTTGGACCCCCAGGGGGCCCCCAACACCGGGGAGCTGTTTTTT.

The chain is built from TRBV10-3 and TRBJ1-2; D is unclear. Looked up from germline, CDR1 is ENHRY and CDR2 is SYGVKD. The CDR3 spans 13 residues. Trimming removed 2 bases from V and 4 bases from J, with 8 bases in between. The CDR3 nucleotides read TGTGCCATCAGTGAGCAGGTTTCCTATGGCTACACCTTC. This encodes CAISEQVSYGYTF.

CDR3 coding DNA: TGTGCCAGCAGCAGAGGGAGCGGGAGGGATGAGCAGTTCTTC. Encoded protein: CASSRGSGRDEQFF. This sequence joins TRBV7-2 and TRBJ2-1; 10 nucleotides agree with TRBD2. After removal of 5 bases from V and 8 bases from J, the junction contained 6 bases not matched to a gene. Germline V gene lookup returns CDR1 SGHTA and CDR2 FQGNSA. The length of the CDR3 is 14 residues.

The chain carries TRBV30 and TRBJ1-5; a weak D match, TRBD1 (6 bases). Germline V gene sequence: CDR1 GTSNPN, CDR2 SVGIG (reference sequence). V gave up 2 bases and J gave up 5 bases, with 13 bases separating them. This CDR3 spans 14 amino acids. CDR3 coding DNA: TGTGCCTGGAGTAAAACAGGGTCCTATCAGCCCCAGCATTTT. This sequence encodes CAWSKTGSYQPQHF.

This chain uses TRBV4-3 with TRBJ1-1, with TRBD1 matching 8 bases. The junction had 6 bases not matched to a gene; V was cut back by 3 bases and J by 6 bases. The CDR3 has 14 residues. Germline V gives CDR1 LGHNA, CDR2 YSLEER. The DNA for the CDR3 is TGCGCCAGCAGCCAGCAGACAGGGGTGGCTGAAGCTTTCTTT. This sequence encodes CASSQQTGVAEAFF.

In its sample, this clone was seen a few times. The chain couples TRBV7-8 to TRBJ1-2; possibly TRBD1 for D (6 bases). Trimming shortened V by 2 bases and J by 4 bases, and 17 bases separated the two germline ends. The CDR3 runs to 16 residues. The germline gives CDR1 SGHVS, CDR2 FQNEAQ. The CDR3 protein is CASSLLGQLFSYGYTF. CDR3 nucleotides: TGTGCCAGCAGCTTATTAGGACAGTTGTTTTCCTATGGCTACACCTTC. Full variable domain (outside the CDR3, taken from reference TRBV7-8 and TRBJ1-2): GAGVSQSPRYKVAKRGQDVALRCDPISGHVSLFWYQQALGQGPEFLTYFQNEAQLDKSGLPSDRFFAERPEGSVSTLKIQRTQQEDSAVYLCASSLLGQLFSYGYTFGSGTRLTVV.

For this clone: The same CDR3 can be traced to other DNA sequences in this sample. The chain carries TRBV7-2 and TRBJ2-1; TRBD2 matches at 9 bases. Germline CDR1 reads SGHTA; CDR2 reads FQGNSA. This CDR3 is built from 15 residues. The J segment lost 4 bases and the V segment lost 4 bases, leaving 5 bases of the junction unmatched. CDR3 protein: CASSSTSGLYNEQFF. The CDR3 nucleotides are TGTGCCAGCAGCTCGACTAGCGGATTATACAATGAGCAGTTCTTC. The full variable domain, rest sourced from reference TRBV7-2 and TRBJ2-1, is GAGVSQSPSNKVTEKGKDVELRCDPISGHTALYWYRQSLGQGLEFLIYFQGNSAPDKSGLPSDRFSAERTGGSVSTLTIQRTQQEDSAVYLCASSSTSGLYNEQFFGPGTRLTVL.

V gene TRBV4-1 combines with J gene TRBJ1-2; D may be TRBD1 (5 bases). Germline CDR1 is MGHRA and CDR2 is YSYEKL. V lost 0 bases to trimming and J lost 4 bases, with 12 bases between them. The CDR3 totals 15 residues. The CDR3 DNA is TGCGCCAGCAGCCAAGATCGGGGGGACTCCTATGGCTACACCTTC. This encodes CASSQDRGDSYGYTF.

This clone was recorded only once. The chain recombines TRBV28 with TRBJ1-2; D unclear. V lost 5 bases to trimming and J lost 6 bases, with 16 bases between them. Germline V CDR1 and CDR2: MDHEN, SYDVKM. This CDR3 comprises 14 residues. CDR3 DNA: TGTGCCAGCAGTCCCAGGAGTGGTTTAGATGGCTACACCTTC. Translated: CASSPRSGLDGYTF.

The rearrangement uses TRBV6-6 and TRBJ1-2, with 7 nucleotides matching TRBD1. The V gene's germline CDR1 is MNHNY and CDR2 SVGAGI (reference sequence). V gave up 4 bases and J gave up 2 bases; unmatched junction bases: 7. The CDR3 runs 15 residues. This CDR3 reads CASSSLGQLNYGYTF. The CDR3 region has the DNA TGTGCCAGCAGTTCTCTGGGACAGCTAAACTATGGCTACACCTTC.

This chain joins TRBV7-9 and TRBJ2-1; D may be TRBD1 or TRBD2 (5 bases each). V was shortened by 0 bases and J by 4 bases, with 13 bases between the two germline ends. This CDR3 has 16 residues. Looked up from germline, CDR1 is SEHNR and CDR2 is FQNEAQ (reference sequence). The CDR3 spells CASSLAQGVGYNEQFF. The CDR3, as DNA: TGTGCCAGCAGCTTAGCCCAGGGAGTGGGATACAATGAGCAGTTCTTC.

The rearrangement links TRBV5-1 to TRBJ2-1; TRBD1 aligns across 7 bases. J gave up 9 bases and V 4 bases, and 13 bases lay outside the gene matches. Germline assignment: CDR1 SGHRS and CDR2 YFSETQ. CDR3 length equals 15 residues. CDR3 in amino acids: CASSPLDRKESEQFF. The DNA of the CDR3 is TGCGCCAGCAGCCCATTGGACAGGAAGGAAAGTGAGCAGTTCTTC.

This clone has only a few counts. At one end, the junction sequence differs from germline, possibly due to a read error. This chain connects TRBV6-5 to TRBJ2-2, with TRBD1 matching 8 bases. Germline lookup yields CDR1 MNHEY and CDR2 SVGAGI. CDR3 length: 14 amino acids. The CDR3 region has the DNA TGTGCCAGCAGCCGAGGACAGGGCACCGGGGAGCCGTTTTTT. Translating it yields CASSRGQGTGEPFF.

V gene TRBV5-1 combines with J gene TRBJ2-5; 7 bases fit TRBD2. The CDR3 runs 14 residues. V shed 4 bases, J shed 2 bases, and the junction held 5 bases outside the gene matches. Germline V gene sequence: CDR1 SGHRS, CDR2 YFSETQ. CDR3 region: CASSGEAGQETQYF. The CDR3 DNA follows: TGCGCCAGCAGCGGCGAAGCGGGACAAGAGACCCAGTACTTC.

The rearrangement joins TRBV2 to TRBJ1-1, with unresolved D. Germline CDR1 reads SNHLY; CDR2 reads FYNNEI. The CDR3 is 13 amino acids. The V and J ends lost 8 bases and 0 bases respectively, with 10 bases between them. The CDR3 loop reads CASETAMNTEAFF. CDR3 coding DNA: TGTGCCAGCGAAACAGCCATGAACACTGAAGCTTTCTTT. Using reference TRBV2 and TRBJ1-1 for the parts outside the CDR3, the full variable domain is EPEVTQTPSHQVTQMGQEVILRCVPISNHLYFYWYRQILGQKVEFLVSFYNNEISEKSEIFDDQFSVERPDGSNFTLKIRSTKLEDSAMYFCASETAMNTEAFFGQGTRLTVV.

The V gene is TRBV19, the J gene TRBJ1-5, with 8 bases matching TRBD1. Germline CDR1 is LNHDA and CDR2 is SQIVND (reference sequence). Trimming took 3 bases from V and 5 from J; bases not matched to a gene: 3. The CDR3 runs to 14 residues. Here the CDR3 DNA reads TGTGCCAGTAGTATGAGGACAGGGTATCAGCCCCAGCATTTT. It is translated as CASSMRTGYQPQHF.

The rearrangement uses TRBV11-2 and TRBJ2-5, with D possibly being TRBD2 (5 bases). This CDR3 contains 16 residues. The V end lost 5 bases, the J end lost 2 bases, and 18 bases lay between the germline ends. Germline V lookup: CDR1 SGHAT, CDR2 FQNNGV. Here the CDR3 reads CASSATPEALQETQYF. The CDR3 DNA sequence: TGTGCCAGCAGCGCCACCCCGGAGGCACTACAAGAGACCCAGTACTTC.

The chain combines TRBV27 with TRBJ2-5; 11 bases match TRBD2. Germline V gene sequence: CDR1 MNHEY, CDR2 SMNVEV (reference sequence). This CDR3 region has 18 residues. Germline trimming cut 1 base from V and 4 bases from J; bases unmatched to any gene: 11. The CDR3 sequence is CASSLFGTSGVRGETQYF. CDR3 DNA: TGTGCCAGCAGTTTATTTGGGACTAGCGGAGTCAGGGGAGAGACCCAGTACTTC.